This entry lists 18 T cell receptor beta chains sequenced from one sample in a study of chemoradiotherapy in HPV16-positive cancers. Profiling relied on immunoSEQ multiplex PCR, and the TCRdb table lists in-frame clones only, not all of them. The repertoire holds over 9,000 clones, around 90% seen once, with 10% to 15% in the top ten. The sequencing used blood, collected from a patient who underwent chemoradiotherapy. Receptors were obtained from a human donor with HPV-associated anogenital cancer.

This chain uses TRBV13 with TRBJ2-5, with D unclear. The V end was cut by 5 bases, the J end by 1 base, with 8 bases between. The CDR3 sequence is 13 residues long. CDR1 and CDR2 (germline): PRHDT, FYEKMQ (reference sequence). The CDR3 loop reads CASSVRLQETQYF. CDR3 coding DNA: TGTGCCAGCAGCGTTCGGCTCCAAGAGACCCAGTACTTC.

This clone was found once. This chain links TRBV29-1 with TRBJ1-2; 7 nucleotides align to TRBD1. There are 12 residues in the CDR3. The V and J ends lost 5 bases and 7 bases, in that order; junction bases with no gene match: 7. Germline CDR1 and CDR2: SQVTM and ANQGSEA. Here the CDR3 reads CSVKDRRSGYTF. CDR3 bases: TGCAGCGTTAAGGACAGGCGGTCTGGCTACACCTTC.

The chain links TRBV7-9 to TRBJ2-4; D unclear. The CDR3 totals 18 residues. Per germline, CDR1 SEHNR and CDR2 FQNEAQ (reference sequence). V was shortened by 1 base and J by 1 base, with 17 bases between the two germline ends. The CDR3 here is CASSLGAKDSWAKNIQYF. Here the CDR3 DNA reads TGTGCCAGCAGCTTAGGAGCGAAAGATAGTTGGGCCAAAAACATTCAGTACTTC.

The V call is TRBV6-1, the J call TRBJ2-3, with a tentative D call TRBD1 (6 bases). V lost 1 base and J lost 4, with 9 bases in between. Germline CDR1 MNHNS, CDR2 SASEGT. The CDR3 has 14 residues. The CDR3 DNA reads as TGTGCCAGCAGTGAAGGCTCAGGGGCAGATACGCAGTATTTT. Its protein is CASSEGSGADTQYF.

This clone was seen only once. The chain couples TRBV5-1 to TRBJ2-3, with D perhaps matching TRBD2 (5 bases). The V gene's germline CDR1 is SGHRS and CDR2 YFSETQ. V lost 4 bases and J 4 bases, leaving 10 bases between the germline ends. The CDR3 sequence is 13 residues long. The CDR3, as DNA: TGCGCCAGCAGCGCAGAGGGTTCAGATACGCAGTATTTT. It yields the protein CASSAEGSDTQYF.

V usage is TRBV6-5 and J usage is TRBJ1-4; possible D gene TRBD1, 5 bases. Deletions cut 5 bases from V and 3 bases from J, with 10 bases between. This CDR3 has 14 residues. The germline gives CDR1 MNHEY, CDR2 SVGAGI. CDR3 nucleotides: TGTGCCAGCAGTCCAGGGTTTTCTAATGAAAAACTGTTTTTT. It codes for CASSPGFSNEKLFF.

The rearrangement links TRBV29-1 to TRBJ2-3; D gene ambiguous. Trimming removed 0 bases at V and 9 bases at J, with 10 bases between. CDR1 is SQVTM and CDR2 is ANQGSEA in the germline V gene. This CDR3 contains 12 residues. As DNA, the CDR3 is TGCAGCGTTGAAGATGGAAGGTGGACGCAGTATTTT. It specifies CSVEDGRWTQYF.

This chain links TRBV5-1 with TRBJ1-1; 8 nucleotides line up with TRBD1. This CDR3 region has 13 residues. Trimming took 0 bases from V and 8 from J; bases not matched to a gene: 3. Looked up from germline, CDR1 is SGHRS and CDR2 is YFSETQ. CDR3 loop: CASSLVDRVEAFF. CDR3 DNA sequence: TGCGCCAGCAGCTTGGTGGACAGGGTCGAAGCTTTCTTT.

The J gene is TRBJ1-1, the V gene TRBV6-5; 9 bases map to TRBD1. The CDR3 has 15 residues. CDR1 is MNHEY and CDR2 is SVGAGI in the germline V gene. V dropped 5 bases and J dropped 1; count of bases not matched to a gene: 5. The CDR3 spells CASSPNRGRNTEAFF. CDR3 nucleotide sequence: TGTGCCAGCAGTCCGAACAGGGGGCGGAACACTGAAGCTTTCTTT.

The chain uses TRBV6-1 and TRBJ1-5; D is undetermined. CDR3 length equals 17 residues. Trimming stripped 1 base from V and 0 bases from J, with 13 bases between. The germline V gene has CDR1 MNHNS and CDR2 SASEGT. CDR3 DNA sequence: TGTGCCAGCAGTGAAGTCGCAGGAAAATATAGCAATCAGCCCCAGCATTTT. It codes for CASSEVAGKYSNQPQHF.

The chain has TRBV11-3 and TRBJ1-2, with 7 nucleotides matching TRBD1. Germline V gives CDR1 SGHNT, CDR2 YENEEA. The CDR3 extends over 13 amino acids. The trim removed 5 bases at V and 3 bases at J, leaving 3 bases unmatched. The CDR3 here is CASSPDRDYGYTF. CDR3 coding DNA: TGTGCCAGCAGCCCAGACAGGGACTATGGCTACACCTTC.

This clone was seen once. This rearrangement joins TRBV7-2 to TRBJ1-6; possibly TRBD1 for D (5 bases). The CDR3 covers 18 residues. Germline loops: CDR1 SGHTA, CDR2 FQGNSA. Between the trimmed V and J ends, which lost 4 bases and 0 bases, there was a span of 16 bases. The CDR3 DNA is TGTGCCAGCAGCTACCGGGGACGGGCTAGCTCCTATAATTCACCCCTCCACTTT. Translated: CASSYRGRASSYNSPLHF.

J is TRBJ1-5 and V is TRBV6-1; unclear D gene. Germline loops: CDR1 MNHNS, CDR2 SASEGT. The CDR3 is made up of 13 amino acids. Between the trimmed V and J ends, which lost 8 bases and 4 bases, there was a span of 12 bases. This CDR3 is CASARERNQPQHF. DNA for the CDR3: TGTGCCAGCGCCAGAGAACGGAATCAGCCCCAGCATTTT.

The J gene is TRBJ2-3, the V gene TRBV6-1, with D unclear. Per the germline V gene, CDR1 is MNHNS and CDR2 is SASEGT. The CDR3 consists of 13 residues. V lost 5 bases and J 2 bases, leaving 8 bases between the germline ends. Here the CDR3 reads CASSRTYTDTQYF. CDR3 DNA: TGTGCCAGCAGTCGTACATACACAGATACGCAGTATTTT.

V is TRBV14 and J is TRBJ2-3, with 9 bases matching TRBD2. Trimming cost V 1 base and J 6 bases; bases outside gene matches: 5. The CDR3 length is 15 residues. Looked up from germline, CDR1 is SGHDN and CDR2 is FVKESK. CDR3 DNA sequence: TGTGCCAGCAGCCAAGTAGGGACTAGCCGCGATACGCAGTATTTT. As protein: CASSQVGTSRDTQYF.

The chain employs TRBV10-2 and TRBJ1-6; D is ambiguous. The V and J ends lost 6 bases and 6 bases respectively, with 12 bases between them. There are 14 residues in the CDR3. Germline values: CDR1 WSHSY, CDR2 SAAADI. The CDR3, as DNA: TGCGCCAGCAGCCTTATGGAGAGTAATTCACCCCTCCACTTT. As protein: CASSLMESNSPLHF.

This rearrangement joins TRBV18 to TRBJ1-1; TRBD1 might be the D (6 bases). The V end was cut by 3 bases, the J end by 6 bases, with 14 bases between. CDR1 and CDR2 (germline): KGHSH, LQKENI. This CDR3 spans 14 amino acids. The CDR3 sequence is CASSPATGVPEAFF. In nucleotides, the CDR3 is TGTGCCAGCTCACCCGCGACAGGCGTTCCTGAAGCTTTCTTT.

The chain couples TRBV2 to TRBJ2-1; D is uncertain. CDR3 size: 14 residues. The germline gives CDR1 SNHLY, CDR2 FYNNEI. The V and J ends lost 10 bases and 0 bases respectively, with 13 bases between them. In nucleotides, the CDR3 is TGTGCCATCCGTCCACGGACCTCCTACAATGAGCAGTTCTTC. This encodes CAIRPRTSYNEQFF.